This T cell receptor (beta chain) was captured by sequencing in a study of cytomegalovirus exposure and HLA in healthy donors. The study, taken as a whole, reports: Previously analyzed data showed that most TCR beta V segments were productive at a frequency of about 87% or about 30%. A few CMV-associated chains were confirmed in vitro to be specific for CMV antigens.

The CDR3 sequence is 16 residues long. J lost 9 bases, V lost 1 base, and 11 bases had no gene match. From germline, CDR1 is SGHRS and CDR2 YFSETQ. On this clone itself: Its antigen remains unidentified.

It was with 60 Vbeta and 13 Jbeta primers that the PCR ran. Clones were sequenced by immunoSEQ multiplex PCR, and TCRdb holds only the in-frame ones, with some missing. The data show about 140,000 clones, around 80% seen once. The sequencing input was PBMCs. The receptor's source is a female donor in good health and CMV-seronegative. The chain is built from TRBV5-1 and TRBJ2-1; 9 bases fit TRBD1. Written as DNA, the CDR3 is TGCGCCAGCAGCTTGTCCAAGGGGGGACAGGGTCCTGAGCAGTTCTTC. Its translation is CASSLSKGGQGPEQFF.